The entry that follows covers one TCR beta chain sequence. The data were obtained in a study of blood T cell repertoires in COVID-19. Study information: The United States, Italy and Spain supplied acute and convalescent COVID-19 samples. PBMCs, B-cell-depleted T cells, or T cells were the source of the cDNA or gDNA that made up the material.

The CDR3 is made up of 15 amino acids. Trimming took off 7 bases at V and 3 bases at J, with 16 bases between the two ends. Germline values: CDR1 LNHDA, CDR2 SQIVND (reference sequence). Original data processing: The assay estimated nucleated cells by amplifying reference gene primers. The repertoire was sequenced with immunoSEQ multiplex PCR; TCRdb's copy has only in-frame clones and lacks some. The V and J calls and clone size were taken over from that table, and D and trimming were inferred from the DNA. This sample carries about 170,000 clones, about four fifths of them seen once, and the ten largest clones take roughly a tenth.

The gene calls are TRBV19 and TRBJ1-5, with D perhaps TRBD1 (5 bases). This receptor was obtained from a man aged 65 to 79 with active or convalescent COVID-19. The material sequenced was peripheral blood. The CDR3 bases are TGTGCCAGTACTACAGGACCGACCTACAATCAGCCCCAGCATTTT. This gives the protein CASTTGPTYNQPQHF.